Sequencing of this T cell receptor (beta chain) was carried out in a study of T cell responses to AZD1222 COVID-19 vaccine. Study-wide findings and caveats: The study found vaccine-associated CD4 TCRs spanning spike, dominant at 160-218 and 743-854. It should be noted that donors were predominantly white British and more often female, and clonal diversity was possibly underestimated.

Generated by immunoSEQ multiplex PCR, the TCRdb table keeps only in-frame clones and is missing some. This table holds more than 85,000 clones, 85% to 90% found once. V shed 6 bases and J 6 bases; nucleotides not matched to a gene: 11. The CDR3 has 15 amino acids. Germline V gene lookup returns CDR1 SGHTA and CDR2 FQGTGA. A note on this clone: The antigen is not known.

The chain is built from TRBV7-3 and TRBJ2-5, with 9 positions matching TRBD2. The source of this sequence is an adult in good health. The input for sequencing was peripheral blood, taken on day 0 of AZD1222 vaccination. The CDR3 bases are TGTGCCAGCAGTCAATCTAGCGGGGCAGGGAAGACCCAGTACTTC. Residues: CASSQSSGAGKTQYF.